The source of this T cell receptor beta chain is a study of low-dose radiotherapy and immunotherapy resistance in tumors. The CDR3 is 16 amino acids. V lost 8 bases and J 6 bases, leaving 23 bases between the germline ends. The time point denotes: before trial treatment. Alpha and beta chains were covered, as first-strand cDNA relied on TRAV- and TRBV-specific primers. TCRs were amplified for roughly 20 PCR cycles with a constant-region primer and V-primer adapter. TCRdb processed the reads anew with MiXCR; each CDR3 protein has one entry. This table holds 65,000 to 90,000 distinct CDR3 sequences, 15% to 20% found once.

This receptor was taken from a male donor with prostate cancer. The chain links TRBV23-1 to TRBJ2-1; weak D call: TRBD2 (7 bases). TRBV23-1 carries the ORF label, with uncertain function. The material was PBMCs, obtained before treatment. CDR3 nucleotide sequence: TGCGCCAGCGCCCAAGCGAGAGGGGGGGCGGGCAATGAGCAGTTCTTC. Its translation: CASAQARGGAGNEQFF.